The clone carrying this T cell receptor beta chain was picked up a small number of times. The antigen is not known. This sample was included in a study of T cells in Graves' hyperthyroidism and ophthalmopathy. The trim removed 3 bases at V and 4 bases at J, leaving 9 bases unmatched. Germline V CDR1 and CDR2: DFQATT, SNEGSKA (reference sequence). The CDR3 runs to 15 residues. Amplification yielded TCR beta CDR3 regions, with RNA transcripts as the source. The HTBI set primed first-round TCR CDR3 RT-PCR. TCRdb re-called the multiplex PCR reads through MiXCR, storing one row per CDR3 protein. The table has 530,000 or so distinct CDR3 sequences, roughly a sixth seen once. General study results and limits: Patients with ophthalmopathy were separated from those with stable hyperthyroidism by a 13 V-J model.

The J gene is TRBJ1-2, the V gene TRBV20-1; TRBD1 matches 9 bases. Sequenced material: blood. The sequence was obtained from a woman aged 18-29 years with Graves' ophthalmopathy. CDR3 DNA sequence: TGCAGTGCTAGTACCGGGGACAGGGCCGCCTATGGCTACACCTTC. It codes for CSASTGDRAAYGYTF.